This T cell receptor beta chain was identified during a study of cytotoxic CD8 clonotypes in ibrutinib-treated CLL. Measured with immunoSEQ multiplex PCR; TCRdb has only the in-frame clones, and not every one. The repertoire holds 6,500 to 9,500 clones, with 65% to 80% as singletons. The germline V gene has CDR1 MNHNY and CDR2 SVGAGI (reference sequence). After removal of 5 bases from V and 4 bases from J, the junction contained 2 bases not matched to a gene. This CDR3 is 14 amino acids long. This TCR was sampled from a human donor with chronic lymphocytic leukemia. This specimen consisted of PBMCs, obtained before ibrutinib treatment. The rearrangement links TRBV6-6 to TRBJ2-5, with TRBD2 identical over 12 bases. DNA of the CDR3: TGTGCCAGCAGTCGACTAGCGGGAGCAGAGACCCAGTACTTC. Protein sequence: CASSRLAGAETQYF.